The present entry profiles one T cell receptor (beta chain) with its context. Its target is not known. The data originate from a study of T cells expressing NK-cell markers. Across the whole study: From sorted CD3+CD56+NKG2C+, CD3+CD56+NKG2C- and CD3+CD56-NKG2C+ T cells came the TCR beta repertoires. Study-wide points: Researchers report these clonotypes also headed the CD3+CD56-NKG2C+ fraction in a few donors. Among CD8+ T cells from six donors, dominant NKG2C+ clonotypes accounted for about 1.0-7.0%.

5'RACE template switching built TCR beta cDNA with unique molecular identifiers. TCRdb reprocessed the 5' RACE reads and stores each CDR3 protein as one record, lacking DNA. The repertoire table contains roughly 300,000 distinct CDR3 sequences. Germline loops: CDR1 SQVTM, CDR2 ANQGSEA. The CDR3 consists of 15 residues. J is TRBJ2-7 and V is TRBV29-1; TCRdb returns TRBD1, unconfirmable since there is no DNA. This clonotype was sampled from a woman aged 18-70 years in good health. Sample: blood T cells: a sorted CD56 or NKG2C T cell subset, CD4+ or CD8+ T cells, or bulk PBMC T cells (not recorded which). CDR3 sequence reads: CSVGGGQGAQNEQYF.